This T cell receptor beta chain was profiled in a study of cytomegalovirus exposure and HLA in healthy donors (dated by TCRdb to about 2017). For the wider study: An earlier analysis of roughly 500 of the donors reported approximately 290 Gb of sequence data and approximately 110 million unique TCR beta sequences from 150 million to 200 million T cells. About 300 gigabases of sequencing data and approximately 93 million unique TCR sequences were included in an early release covering 500 to 750 HLA-typed donors. Among the roughly 390 genotyped donors, around 81% belonged to the genetic ancestry cluster associated with self-reported Caucasian donors. The study aimed to test whether cataloging public T cell receptors could reveal signatures of past pathogen exposure. The T cell repertoires of under 700 subjects were profiled by immunosequencing and related to cytomegalovirus serostatus. A separate validation cohort of 90 to 150 different subjects was used in addition to the approximately 700-subject first cohort. To predict cytomegalovirus infection status, the study brought together high-throughput TCR immunosequencing, statistical association of individual TCRs with disease status, and machine learning. A later analysis re-examined previously published TCR beta repertoires from roughly 650 donors and added high-resolution HLA genotyping to investigate patterns of TCR occurrence. The later analysis used no new phenotypic data to find candidate immune exposures, relying instead on TCR beta sequences and their occurrence across donors. An earlier analysis of approximately 630 of the donors applied high-throughput TCR beta sequencing to assess whether each TCR beta V gene segment acted as functional or pseudogenic. Donor age, sex, ethnicity and CMV serostatus were collected together with the repertoire data. In a later genetic analysis, genome-wide SNP genotypes for about three fifths of the roughly 670 donors were used, and that subset was treated as a discovery cohort. Every discovery cohort repertoire had been produced on one sequencing platform. HLA typing included class I and class II loci at four-digit resolution. Typing coverage differed by locus: A, B, C, DRB1 and DQB1 were typed in roughly 620-630 donors, DQA1 in about 550, DPA1 in some 570, and DPB1 in just under 490. Roughly 5 DR-DQ haplotypes were treated as single units for association and clustering because of strong linkage in the cohort. Among around 400 genotyped donors of the cohort, an average of around 240,000 unique TCR beta nucleotide sequences were sequenced per donor, roughly 20% of them non-productive.

The library was generated by the immunoSEQ multiplex PCR assay. For the multiplex PCR, a mixture combining 60 forward primers for TCR Vbeta segments and 13 reverse primers for TCR Jbeta segments was used. The CDR3 region of rearranged TCR beta genes was amplified from genomic DNA with a multiplex PCR assay. Amplified TCR beta libraries were sequenced as 87-base-pair reads on the Illumina HiSeq System. In the authors' own workflow: A later analysis counted approximately 74 million unique TCR beta chains across the 550 to 800 repertoires, and roughly 9.9 million of these chains were shared by at least two donors. To remove PCR and sequencing errors, raw reads were error-corrected and collapsed into unique sequences using a nearest-neighbor algorithm that merged closely related sequences. CDR3 sequences were aligned to IMGT reference sequences to assign V, D and J gene segments. Each retained sequence needed at least a six-nucleotide match to both a V gene segment and a J gene segment. A rearrangement was called productive if the CDR3 had no stop codons and remained in frame with V and J, and every other rearrangement was called non-productive. CDR3 was defined according to IMGT convention as the region running from the second conserved V-encoded cysteine to the conserved J-encoded phenylalanine. In an earlier analysis of roughly 610 of the donors, sequences lacking an unambiguous match to a single V gene segment were excluded. An earlier analysis of around 600 of the donors classified V segments as functional when productive rearrangements were above 56.7% and as segregating when the standard deviation between donors was above 5%. A statistical classification framework was built to diagnose cytomegalovirus status from the catalog of TCR beta chain sequences. V and J gene assignment, in a later analysis, came from comparing TCR nucleotide sequences with IMGT/GENE-DB human TR gene sequences. Using the TCRdist pipeline, a later analysis assigned CDR3 sequences along with most-parsimonious VDJ recombination scenarios. In a later analysis, every TCR beta chain was defined by the combination of its CDR3 amino acid sequence and its V-gene family, and reads without a unique V-gene family were dropped. As a way to deal with suspected cross-contamination and a sequencing artifact, a later analysis dropped under 600 nucleotide sequences that were highly shared and had low generation probability. A later analysis calculated a clonal expansion index for each public chain from normalized within-repertoire ranks of inferred template counts. In a later analysis, generation probabilities were computed with a VDJ recombination model fitted to out-of-frame rearrangements, and the resulting probabilities were checked against IGoR. In a later analysis, TCR-TCR, TCR-HLA and TCR-CMV co-occurrence was scored with hypergeometric tests, and a repertoire-size bias correction was applied to TCR pairs. In a later analysis, false discovery rates were estimated by permuting HLA or CMV assignments 20 times. In a later analysis, co-occurring TCRs were grouped using DBSCAN, with TCRdist sequence similarity added in when clustering inside HLA-allele-positive subsets. Co-occurrence clustering excluded repertoires with fewer than 30,000 or more than 120,000 public chains, plus five with anomalous nucleotide sharing. The table was pulled from immuneACCESS by TCRdb, which kept in-frame rearrangements only. Such tables lose some clones; where checked, under half of the loss comes from unresolved V genes, and the rest has no known cause. V, J and clone size are those of that table, while D and trimming were read from the DNA. This sample comprises approximately 82,000 clones, roughly 9.1% of them detected only once. The ten largest account for approximately 25% of the sample.

The cohort was made up of roughly 670 healthy bone marrow donors. All cohort members were sampled while nominally healthy, although unrecorded immune exposures were likely present. The donor was CMV seropositive and was included in the group of 250 to 350 seropositive cohort members. A peripheral blood sample was provided by each donor, and peripheral blood mononuclear cells were used for TCR beta sequencing. The Qiagen DNeasy Blood Extraction Kit was used to extract genomic DNA from the blood cell samples. Summary of the overall study and its limitations: The earlier analysis of some 560 of the donors excluded some 15 rarely observed V segments, including chromosome 9 orphons, because counts were too low. In vitro tests confirmed that a few of the cytomegalovirus-associated TCR beta chains recognize cytomegalovirus antigens. Specific HLA alleles were associated with 16,951 TCR beta sequences at a false discovery rate of 0.05 in a later analysis. The authors suggested that the approach could potentially be generalized to other disease states and immunological phenotypes. In a later analysis, HLA-associated TCR beta chains were found to be more clonally expanded and to have lower generation probabilities than equally common non-associated chains. Immune exposure information for the cohort was limited to CMV serostatus. A cluster of highly shared sequence variants was judged likely to be a technical artifact of the sequencing pipeline. A further reported finding was that TCR beta sequences accurately predicted the HLA-A and HLA-B alleles for most subjects in the first cohort. The study listed approximately 160 TCR beta chains as associated with cytomegalovirus. A later genetic analysis reported fewer N-insertions in productive TCRs among donors in an Asian-associated ancestry cluster than the roughly 670-donor mean. In a later analysis, TCR association rates were found to vary across HLA loci, with the most associated TCRs seen for DRB1 alleles and the fewest for HLA-C alleles. According to a later analysis, parvovirus B19, influenza, CMV and Epstein-Barr virus appeared linked to several top co-occurrence clusters. In an earlier analysis of 500 to 650 of the donors, most TCR beta V segments appeared in productive rearrangements about 87% or about 30% of the time, broadly matching IMGT annotations. Some IMGT-functional V segments, including TRBV6-2 and TRBV6-3, could not be distinguished by the 87-base-pair reads and were therefore excluded. Cytomegalovirus status was reported to be diagnosed by the classifier with high specificity and sensitivity in both the original and validation cohorts. Linkage disequilibrium might explain the correlated functional status among segregating V segments, but an unknown experimental factor could not be excluded. Across donors, most TCR sequences were observed very rarely, whereas some public TCRs were present in many individuals. Strong co-occurrence of HLA alleles, especially DR and DQ, made assigning TCR associations to individual alleles difficult. The presence/absence analyses assumed that sequencing depth was roughly uniform across donors, and that assumption may not be true. Because some donors lacked HLA typing at each locus, the association tests relied only on the typed subset. This cohort had only TCR beta chains sequenced, and the lack of alpha or paired-chain data limited which features could be detected. Most CMV-associated TCR beta chains appeared to be HLA-restricted in a later analysis, and the HLA associations seemed to be driven largely by CMV exposure. An association between a missense DCLRE1C variant and V-gene and J-gene trimming of TCR beta chains was found in a later genetic analysis and replicated in an independent cohort.

CDR1 and CDR2, per the germline V gene (reference sequence), are LNHDA and SQIVND. Trimming takes 4 bases off V and 4 bases off J; junction bases not matched to a gene: 6. The CDR3 holds 15 amino acids from the cysteine to the phenylalanine. Only CDR3 DNA remains: 45 bases, in frame from the first base. About this clone itself: There is no known antigen for this receptor. The input lacks base qualities; no much larger clone sits a single base away.

Here the chain combines TRBV19 and TRBJ2-1; a stretch of 8 junction bases matches TRBD2. Sequenced sample: PBMCs. This receptor was taken from a man aged 60 to 69 in good health and CMV-seropositive. This receptor carries the CDR3 CASSTVSSGYNEQFF. The DNA reads TGTGCCAGTAGTACCGTGTCTAGCGGGTACAATGAGCAGTTCTTC.